Listed below are T cell receptor beta chains from one sample, sequenced in a study of shared clonotypes between healthy human individuals. This table comes from immunoSEQ multiplex PCR, and its TCRdb copy is limited to in-frame clones, with some not included. The table shows around 700,000 clones, with less than 80% occurring only once. The material sequenced was memory CD4+ T cells sorted from blood. These receptor sequences come from a woman aged 25 to 39 in good health. Each CDR3 is given with its conserved first and last residue. A D gene is named only where the DNA matches it firmly. Clone size is given for some rows only: seen once, a few or many times, or a class if the clone is expanded.

size	D	V	J	length	CDR3	DNA
-	TRBD2	TRBV19	TRBJ2-2	15	CASSRSGRIPGELFF	TGTGCCAGTAGTAGGAGCGGGAGGATACCCGGGGAGCTGTTTTTT
-	-	TRBV28	TRBJ2-7	15	CASSRSKAVSYEQYF	TGTGCCAGCTCGCGATCCAAAGCGGTCTCCTACGAGCAGTACTTC
few	TRBD2	TRBV2	TRBJ2-7	15	CASRAGLAESYEQYF	TGTGCCAGCAGAGCCGGACTAGCGGAGTCCTACGAGCAGTACTTC
-	-	TRBV27	TRBJ1-3	13	CASSLSVVSPIYF	TGTGCCAGCAGTTTATCGGTGGTCTCCCCCATATATTTT
medium-sized	-	TRBV7-9	TRBJ1-5	12	CASSLGEKPQHF	TGTGCCAGCAGCTTAGGGGAAAAGCCCCAGCATTTT
-	-	TRBV7-9	TRBJ1-2	13	CASSPQGQFGYTF	TGTGCCAGCAGCCCTCAGGGCCAGTTTGGCTACACCTTC
few	TRBD2	TRBV10-3	TRBJ2-7	14	CAISESTSRYEQYF	TGTGCCATCAGTGAGTCGACTAGCAGGTACGAGCAGTACTTC
-	TRBD2	TRBV5-1	TRBJ2-7	13	CASRQAGVLEQYF	TGCGCCAGCAGGCAAGCGGGAGTCCTTGAGCAGTACTTC
-	-	TRBV2	TRBJ1-2	13	CASSEQANYGYTF	TGTGCCAGCAGTGAACAGGCCAACTATGGCTACACCTTC
-	-	TRBV7-2	TRBJ2-2	15	CASSPLATNTGELFF	TGTGCCAGCAGCCCCCTAGCGACGAACACCGGGGAGCTGTTTTTT
-	-	TRBV4-1	TRBJ2-5	16	CASSQTWTQGQETQYF	TGCGCCAGCAGCCAAACCTGGACACAGGGTCAAGAGACCCAGTACTTC
-	-	TRBV5-1	TRBJ2-4	14	CASSLIGGQGSQYF	TGCGCCAGCAGCTTAATCGGGGGACAAGGGAGTCAGTACTTC